The 5 T cell receptor beta chains listed next were all sequenced from one sample in a study of blood T cell repertoires in COVID-19. Sequencing used immunoSEQ multiplex PCR; TCRdb keeps in-frame clones, though not all of them. The table has roughly 120,000 clones, 90% seen once. The source material was peripheral blood. The receptors originated from a human donor with active COVID-19. The donor label of this sample is uncertain.

This clone was seen just once. This chain connects TRBV18 to TRBJ2-1, with D possibly TRBD1 on 5 matching bases. This CDR3 region has 12 residues. Germline V lookup: CDR1 KGHSH, CDR2 LQKENI. The V end was cut by 6 bases, the J end by 6 bases, with 9 bases between. The CDR3 spells CASSPTVNEQFF. The CDR3 nucleotides read TGTGCCAGCTCCCCGACAGTCAATGAGCAGTTCTTC.

The chain joins TRBV27 to TRBJ1-2; D is perhaps TRBD1 (5 bases). CDR1 is MNHEY and CDR2 is SMNVEV in the germline V gene (reference sequence). Deletions cut 3 bases from V and 4 bases from J, with 12 bases between. The CDR3 runs to 14 residues. CDR3 DNA: TGTGCCAGCAGTTTGCGCAGGGCCGGCTATGGCTACACCTTC. It is translated as CASSLRRAGYGYTF.

The genes are TRBV11-2 and TRBJ2-7; 8 nucleotides match TRBD2. J lost 7 bases, V lost 2 bases, and 4 bases had no gene match. Germline assignment: CDR1 SGHAT and CDR2 FQNNGV. CDR3 length: 13 residues. CDR3 loop: CASSLSGGREQYF. In DNA, the CDR3 is TGTGCCAGCAGCTTATCGGGGGGGCGAGAGCAGTACTTC.

The rearrangement joins TRBV19 to TRBJ2-1; perhaps TRBD2 as D (6 bases). Germline V lookup: CDR1 LNHDA, CDR2 SQIVND (reference sequence). V dropped 5 bases and J dropped 2 bases, with 16 bases sitting between them. This CDR3 contains 16 residues. The CDR3: CASSPLGGATYNEQFF. The CDR3 bases are TGTGCCAGTAGTCCCTTGGGGGGTGCCACCTACAATGAGCAGTTCTTC.

The gene calls are TRBV4-3 and TRBJ2-7; D unclear. This CDR3 has 13 residues. Trimming cost V 1 base and J 4 bases, with 8 bases left between them. Germline V CDR1 and CDR2: LGHNA, YSLEER. The CDR3 DNA reads as TGCGCCAGCAGCCAAGGACTGGATTACGAGCAGTACTTC. It translates to CASSQGLDYEQYF.